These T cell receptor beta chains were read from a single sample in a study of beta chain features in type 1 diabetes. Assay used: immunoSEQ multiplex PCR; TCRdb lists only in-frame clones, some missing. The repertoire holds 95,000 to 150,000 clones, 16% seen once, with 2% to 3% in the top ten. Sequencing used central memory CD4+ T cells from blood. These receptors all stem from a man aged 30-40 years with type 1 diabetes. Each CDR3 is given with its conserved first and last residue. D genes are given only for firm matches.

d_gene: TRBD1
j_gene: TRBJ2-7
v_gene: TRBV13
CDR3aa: CASSSPDRDEQYF

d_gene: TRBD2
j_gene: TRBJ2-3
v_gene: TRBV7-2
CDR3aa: CASSPRLAGTDTQYF

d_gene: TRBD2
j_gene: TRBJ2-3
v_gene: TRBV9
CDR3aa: CASSVEAGVSTDTQYF

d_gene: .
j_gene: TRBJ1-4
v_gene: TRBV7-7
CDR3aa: CASSLNPGEKLFF

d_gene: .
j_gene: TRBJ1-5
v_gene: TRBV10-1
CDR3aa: CASSEGQPQHF

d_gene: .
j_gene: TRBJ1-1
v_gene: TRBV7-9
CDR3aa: CASREGRGAFF

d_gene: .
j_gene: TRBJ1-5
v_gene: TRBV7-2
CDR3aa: CASSPDSGNQPQHF

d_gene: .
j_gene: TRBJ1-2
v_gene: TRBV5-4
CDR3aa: CASSLDRDGYTF

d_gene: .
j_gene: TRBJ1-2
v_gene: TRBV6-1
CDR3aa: CASSRTVVGYTF

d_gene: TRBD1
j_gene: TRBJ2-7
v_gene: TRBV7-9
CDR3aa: CGVQGSSYEQYF

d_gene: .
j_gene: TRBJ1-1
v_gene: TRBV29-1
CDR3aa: CSGHRSLNTEAFF

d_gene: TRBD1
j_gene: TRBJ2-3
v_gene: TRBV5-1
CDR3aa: CASSSGQGIPSGTDTQYF

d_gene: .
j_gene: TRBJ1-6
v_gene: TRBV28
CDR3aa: CAIPGDAYNSPLHF

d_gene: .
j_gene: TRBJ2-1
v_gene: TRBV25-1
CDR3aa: CASTRDAPGHEQFF

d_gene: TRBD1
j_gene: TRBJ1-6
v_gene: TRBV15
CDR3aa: CATSRERGQLGNSPLHF

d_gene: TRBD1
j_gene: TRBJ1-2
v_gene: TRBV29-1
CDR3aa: CSAGQVGGYTF

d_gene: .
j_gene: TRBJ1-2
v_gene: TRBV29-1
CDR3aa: CSVTGLTNYGYTF

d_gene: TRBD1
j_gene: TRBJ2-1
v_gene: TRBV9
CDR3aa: CASSAERDRVYNEQFF

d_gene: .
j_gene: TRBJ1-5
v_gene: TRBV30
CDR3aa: CAWTENSNQPQHF

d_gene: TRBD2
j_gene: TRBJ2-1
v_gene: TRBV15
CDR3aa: CATSLERGGYNEQFF

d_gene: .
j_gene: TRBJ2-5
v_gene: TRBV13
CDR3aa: CASSLGRGQTQYF

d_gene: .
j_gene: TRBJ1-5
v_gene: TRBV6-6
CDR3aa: CASSTRSGNQPQHF

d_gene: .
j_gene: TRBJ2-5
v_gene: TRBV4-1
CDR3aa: CASSQERQGETQYF

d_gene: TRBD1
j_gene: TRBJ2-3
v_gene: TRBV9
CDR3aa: CASSVGLTGGTDTQYF